Presented here are 30 T cell receptor beta chains from one specimen sequenced in a study of cytomegalovirus exposure and HLA in healthy donors. TCRdb's copy holds only in-frame clones and misses some; the assay was immunoSEQ multiplex PCR. The sample includes roughly 70,000 clones, around 85% of them seen just once. Sequencing was carried out using PBMCs. All receptors come from a man aged 25-45 years in good health and CMV-seronegative.

This chain uses TRBV7-9 with TRBJ2-5, with TRBD2 identical over 7 bases. Germline V CDR1 and CDR2: SEHNR, FQNEAQ (reference sequence). The CDR3 is 15 amino acids. With V trimmed by 4 bases and J by 5 bases, 10 bases remained unmatched. The CDR3 protein is CASSSRTSRRETQYF. The CDR3 DNA reads TGTGCCAGCAGCTCCCGGACTAGTCGACGGGAGACCCAGTACTTC.

The V call is TRBV10-3, the J call TRBJ1-1, with D maybe TRBD1 (6 bases). Trimming left V 3 bases short and J 4 bases short, with 9 bases between. The CDR3 extends over 13 amino acids. Germline CDR1 ENHRY, CDR2 SYGVKD. The CDR3 loop reads CAISDRGGTEAFF. The CDR3 coding sequence is TGTGCCATCAGTGATCGAGGGGGCACTGAAGCTTTCTTT.

A single count supports this clone. The V and J genes are TRBV7-9 and TRBJ1-5, with D tentatively TRBD1 (5 bases). This CDR3 has 15 amino acids. Trimming pared 1 base from V and 2 bases from J, leaving 9 bases between. The germline V gene has CDR1 SEHNR and CDR2 FQNEAQ (reference sequence). Written as DNA, the CDR3 is TGTGCCAGCAGCTTAGGTGACAGCGGCAATCAGCCCCAGCATTTT. Protein sequence: CASSLGDSGNQPQHF. Combining the CDR3 with reference TRBV7-9 and TRBJ1-5 gives the whole variable domain DTGVSQNPRHKITKRGQNVTFRCDPISEHNRLYWYRQTLGQGPEFLTYFQNEAQLEKSRLLSDRFSAERPKGSFSTLEIQRTEQGDSAMYLCASSLGDSGNQPQHFGDGTRLSIL.

The chain links TRBV28 to TRBJ2-5; 14 bases fit TRBD2. The CDR3 runs 18 residues. Trimming took 8 bases from V and 2 from J; bases not matched to a gene: 13. Germline V gives CDR1 MDHEN, CDR2 SYDVKM. The CDR3: CASGGRGLAGEAQETQYF. CDR3 nucleotide sequence: TGTGCCAGCGGGGGTCGGGGACTAGCGGGGGAGGCTCAAGAGACCCAGTACTTC.

This chain's CDR3 is CASSLGAGGPYETQYF. The CDR3 coding sequence is TGTGCCAGCAGCTTAGGGGCGGGAGGGCCATATGAGACCCAGTACTTC. The chain carries TRBV7-2 and TRBJ2-5, with 9 bases identical to TRBD2. CDR3 size: 16 residues. Germline assignment: CDR1 SGHTA and CDR2 FQGNSA. The V segment lost 1 base and the J segment 5 bases; nucleotides outside the gene matches: 8.

This chain uses TRBV30 with TRBJ2-7; the match to TRBD2 covers 9 bases. Looked up from germline, CDR1 is GTSNPN and CDR2 is SVGIG (reference sequence). This CDR3 is 15 amino acids long. V lost 2 bases, J lost 2 bases, and 7 bases stayed unmatched. CDR3 in amino acids: CAWSHSGRGPYEQYV. The CDR3 DNA follows: TGTGCCTGGAGTCATAGCGGGAGAGGTCCCTACGAGCAGTACGTC.

The chain uses TRBV11-3 and TRBJ2-5; D is possibly TRBD1 (7 bases). CDR1 is SGHNT, CDR2 YENEEA, per germline. Deletions cut 6 bases from V and 4 bases from J, with 15 bases between. There are 14 residues in the CDR3. The CDR3 sequence: CASSPRGRTETQYF. The CDR3 nucleotides read TGTGCCAGCAGTCCCAGGGGGAGGACAGAGACCCAGTACTTC.

This chain connects TRBV7-2 to TRBJ1-2; unclear D gene. Germline CDR1 SGHTA, CDR2 FQGNSA. The length of the CDR3 is 15 residues. V lost 5 bases, J lost 0 bases, and 13 bases lay in between. CDR3 loop: CASSHNRETNYGYTF. CDR3 sequence (DNA): TGTGCCAGCAGCCACAACAGAGAAACTAACTATGGCTACACCTTC. The full variable domain, completed using reference TRBV7-2 and TRBJ1-2, is GAGVSQSPSNKVTEKGKDVELRCDPISGHTALYWYRQSLGQGLEFLIYFQGNSAPDKSGLPSDRFSAERTGGSVSTLTIQRTQQEDSAVYLCASSHNRETNYGYTFGSGTRLTVV.

The chain combines TRBV11-3 with TRBJ2-5, with 7 bases fitting TRBD2. From germline, CDR1 is SGHNT and CDR2 YENEEA. Losses at the gene ends were 5 bases for V and 5 bases for J; bases not matched to a gene: 14. The CDR3 is 16 residues long. CDR3 region: CASSVTWDYTEETQYF. The CDR3, as DNA: TGTGCCAGCAGCGTAACCTGGGACTACACGGAGGAGACCCAGTACTTC.

The chain carries TRBV10-1 and TRBJ2-2; 9 bases map to TRBD2. Germline CDR1 is WNHNN and CDR2 is SYGVQD (reference sequence). This CDR3 contains 22 residues. V gave up 2 bases and J gave up 6 bases; unmatched junction bases: 25. The CDR3 nucleotides read TGCGCCAGCAGTGAGCCAATAGCGGGAGTTTTCTGGAAGGGCAAAGGATCCGGGGAGCTGTTTTTT. Translated: CASSEPIAGVFWKGKGSGELFF.

The V gene is TRBV7-6, the J gene TRBJ2-7; D might be TRBD1 (6 bases). V was cut by 1 base and J by 2 bases, with 12 bases left in between. CDR1 and CDR2 (germline): SGHVS, FNYEAQ. This CDR3 has 15 amino acids. The CDR3 spells CASSLVTGSTYEQYF. CDR3 nucleotide sequence: TGTGCCAGCAGCTTAGTCACAGGGTCCACCTACGAGCAGTACTTC. Full variable domain (outside the CDR3, taken from reference TRBV7-6 and TRBJ2-7): GAGVSQSPRYKVTKRGQDVALRCDPISGHVSLYWYRQALGQGPEFLTYFNYEAQQDKSGLPNDRFSAERPEGSISTLTIQRTEQRDSAMYRCASSLVTGSTYEQYFGPGTRLTVT.

The chain has TRBV5-1 and TRBJ2-7; perhaps TRBD2 as D (6 bases). Germline V gene lookup returns CDR1 SGHRS and CDR2 YFSETQ. Trimming left V 0 bases short and J 2 bases short, with 12 bases between. The CDR3 has 15 amino acids. The CDR3 DNA sequence: TGCGCCAGCAGCTTGGCGGAGGGGTTTACCTACGAGCAGTACTTC. This gives the protein CASSLAEGFTYEQYF. Supplemented by reference TRBV5-1 and TRBJ2-7, the full variable domain reads KAGVTQTPRYLIKTRGQQVTLSCSPISGHRSVSWYQQTPGQGLQFLFEYFSETQRNKGNFPGRFSGRQFSNSRSEMNVSTLELGDSALYLCASSLAEGFTYEQYFGPGTRLTVT.

CDR3 residues: CASSYPTGGYTGELFF. The CDR3 nucleotides are TGTGCCAGCAGCTATCCAACAGGGGGGTACACCGGGGAGCTGTTTTTT. This chain joins TRBV7-9 and TRBJ2-2; 8 bases align to TRBD1. Germline V lookup: CDR1 SEHNR, CDR2 FQNEAQ (reference sequence). This CDR3 contains 16 residues. V lost 4 bases to trimming and J lost 3 bases; unmatched junction nucleotides: 7.

J is TRBJ1-5 and V is TRBV5-1; D not certain. Trimming removed 4 bases from V and 0 bases from J, with 8 bases in between. The CDR3 is 14 amino acids. In germline, CDR1 is SGHRS, CDR2 YFSETQ. CDR3 sequence: CASSTGNSNQPQHF. DNA of the CDR3: TGCGCCAGCAGCACTGGTAATAGCAATCAGCCCCAGCATTTT.

The rearrangement joins TRBV29-1 to TRBJ1-1; 8 nucleotides match TRBD1. Losses at the gene ends were 6 bases for V and 1 base for J; bases not matched to a gene: 10. This CDR3 region has 15 residues. The V gene's germline CDR1 is SQVTM and CDR2 ANQGSEA. The CDR3 DNA sequence: TGCAGCGTCCCAAAAAGACAGGGGCCGAACACTGAAGCTTTCTTT. Amino acid sequence: CSVPKRQGPNTEAFF. Drawing the rest from reference TRBV29-1 and TRBJ1-1, the complete variable domain is SAVISQKPSRDICQRGTSLTIQCQVDSQVTMMFWYRQQPGQSLTLIATANQGSEATYESGFVIDKFPISRPNLTFSTLTVSNMSPEDSSIYLCSVPKRQGPNTEAFFGQGTRLTVV.

The chain joins TRBV9 to TRBJ2-3, with TRBD1 matching over 7 bases. V was clipped by 3 bases and J by 2 bases; unmatched bases: 6. Looked up from germline, CDR1 is SGDLS and CDR2 is YYNGEE. This CDR3 comprises 15 residues. CDR3 loop: CASSGPGQFTDTQYF. The DNA of the CDR3 is TGTGCCAGCAGCGGACCGGGACAGTTCACAGATACGCAGTATTTT.

The chain couples TRBV19 to TRBJ1-2; D unresolved. The germline CDR1 and CDR2 sequences are LNHDA and SQIVND (reference sequence). V shed 3 bases and J shed 4 bases, with 12 bases lying between them. CDR3 length: 14 residues. The DNA for the CDR3 is TGTGCCAGTAGTATCAGGAAACCTTTCTATGGCTACACCTTC. As protein: CASSIRKPFYGYTF.

The genes are TRBV9 and TRBJ2-7, with D perhaps matching TRBD1 (5 bases). Germline V CDR1 and CDR2: SGDLS, YYNGEE. Trimming removed 0 bases from V and 0 bases from J, with 13 bases in between. The CDR3 has 16 residues. CDR3 sequence (DNA): TGTGCCAGCAGCGTAGGAGCAGGGATGAGCTCCTACGAGCAGTACTTC. Translated, it gives CASSVGAGMSSYEQYF.

This chain connects TRBV9 to TRBJ1-4; TRBD1 is a possible D gene (5 bases). V shed 0 bases and J shed 14 bases, with 14 bases lying between them. The CDR3 length is 13 residues. Germline V gene lookup returns CDR1 SGDLS and CDR2 YYNGEE. DNA for the CDR3: TGTGCCAGCAGCGTAGTTCAAAGGGGCAGGCTGTTTTTT. Translating gives CASSVVQRGRLFF. Full variable domain (remainder filled in from reference TRBV9 and TRBJ1-4): DSGVTQTPKHLITATGQRVTLRCSPRSGDLSVYWYQQSLDQGLQFLIQYYNGEERAKGNILERFSAQQFPDLHSELNLSSLELGDSALYFCASSVVQRGRLFFGSGTQLSVL.

This chain connects TRBV28 to TRBJ2-5; perhaps TRBD2 as D (5 bases). The CDR3 spans 15 residues. Germline V CDR1 and CDR2: MDHEN, SYDVKM. V dropped 4 bases and J dropped 7 bases, with 19 bases sitting between them. CDR3 DNA: TGTGCCAGCAGTTCAGCCGCGGGCCTAGCAGGGACCCAGTACTTC. It is translated as CASSSAAGLAGTQYF.

In this sample, this clone turned up a few times. This chain links TRBV23-1 with TRBJ2-7; 7 bases agree with TRBD1. TRBV23-1 is an open reading frame whose function is uncertain. After removal of 4 bases from V and 0 bases from J, the junction contained 0 bases not matched to a gene. The CDR3 length is 13 residues. The CDR3 DNA reads as TGCGCCAGCAGTCGGGACAGCTCCTACGAGCAGTACTTC. This sequence encodes CASSRDSSYEQYF.

The chain has TRBV4-1 and TRBJ1-5; perhaps TRBD1 as D (5 bases). The germline CDR1 and CDR2 sequences are MGHRA and YSYEKL. The CDR3 has 16 amino acids. V was pared by 0 bases and J by 6 bases, with 15 bases between. CDR3 coding DNA: TGCGCCAGCAGCCAAGAAACAAGACAGTCGGGTCAGCCCCAGCATTTT. Its translation is CASSQETRQSGQPQHF.

The rearrangement uses TRBV4-3 and TRBJ2-1; TRBD1 aligns across 8 bases. Germline V gene data show CDR1 as LGHNA and CDR2 as YSLEER. This CDR3 region has 19 residues. V trimming: 0 bases; J trimming: 0 bases; junction bases outside the gene matches: 10. CDR3: CASSQDYQGASFSYNEQFF. Written as DNA, the CDR3 is TGCGCCAGCAGCCAAGATTACCAGGGGGCGTCTTTCTCCTACAATGAGCAGTTCTTC.

The CDR3 region has the DNA TGTGCCAGCTCACCGGACAGGGTGGGAGAGCAGTACTTC. Translating gives CASSPDRVGEQYF. The gene calls are TRBV18 and TRBJ2-7, with TRBD1 matching over 8 bases. CDR3 length equals 13 residues. Germline CDR1 is KGHSH and CDR2 is LQKENI. The V and J ends lost 3 bases and 7 bases, in that order; junction bases with no gene match: 5.

This chain uses TRBV28 with TRBJ2-6; TRBD2 aligns across 8 bases. From germline, CDR1 is MDHEN and CDR2 SYDVKM. The V segment lost 5 bases and the J segment 3 bases; nucleotides outside the gene matches: 6. The CDR3 length is 16 residues. DNA of the CDR3: TGTGCCAGCAGTCCAAACCGGGGGGGTGGGGCCAACGTCCTGACTTTC. Encoded protein: CASSPNRGGGANVLTF.

V gene TRBV5-1 combines with J gene TRBJ1-1, with a weak D call TRBD1 (6 bases). The V and J ends lost 4 bases and 0 bases respectively, with 10 bases between them. This CDR3 is built from 14 residues. Per the germline V gene, CDR1 is SGHRS and CDR2 is YFSETQ. The CDR3 DNA reads as TGCGCCAGCAGCCGCGGACAGATGAACACTGAAGCTTTCTTT. It specifies CASSRGQMNTEAFF.

This clone came up a few times. The sample has other DNA sequences that encode this CDR3 too. This sequence joins TRBV29-1 and TRBJ2-1; tentative D call: TRBD2 (6 bases). V lost 3 bases, J lost 1 base, and 10 bases lay in between. The CDR3 loop spans 14 amino acids. From germline, CDR1 is SQVTM and CDR2 ANQGSEA. The CDR3 region has the DNA TGCAGCGTTGAGAGGGACTCTTCCTACAATGAGCAGTTCTTC. This translates into CSVERDSSYNEQFF.

The V call is TRBV20-1, the J call TRBJ2-3; D is uncertain. The germline V gene encodes CDR1 DFQATT and CDR2 SNEGSKA (reference sequence). The V end lost 6 bases, the J end lost 6 bases, and 7 bases lay between the germline ends. This CDR3 contains 10 residues. The CDR3 coding sequence is TGCAGTGCCAGGCTGGATACGCAGTATTTT. Protein product: CSARLDTQYF.

This clone was seen only a few times. The chain uses TRBV5-6 and TRBJ2-4; no firm D call. Germline V gene lookup returns CDR1 SGHDT and CDR2 YYEEEE. Deletions cut 2 bases from V and 7 bases from J, with 4 bases between. The CDR3 is 11 residues long. In DNA form, the CDR3 reads TGTGCCAGCAGCTTCAGGAACATTCAGTACTTC. Encoded protein: CASSFRNIQYF.

The V call is TRBV4-3, the J call TRBJ2-5; D remains unclear. The germline gives CDR1 LGHNA, CDR2 YSLEER. V lost 0 bases and J 2 bases, leaving 16 bases between the germline ends. This CDR3 contains 17 residues. The CDR3: CASSQEARMNEQETQYF. The CDR3 coding sequence is TGCGCCAGCAGCCAAGAGGCGAGGATGAATGAACAAGAGACCCAGTACTTC.